This TCR beta chain came from a study of shared clonotypes between healthy human individuals. Study overall: CD4 naive and CD4 memory each took three plates per donor, while CD8 naive took two and CD8 memory one.

Here immunoSEQ multiplex PCR was the method, and the copy in TCRdb shows in-frame clones only, minus some. The sample shows 190,000 or so clones, roughly 70% of them seen only once. The V and J ends lost 6 bases and 2 bases respectively, with 19 bases between them. Per the germline V gene, CDR1 is LNHDA and CDR2 is SQIVND (reference sequence). The CDR3 contains 16 residues. In the case of this clone: Its antigen remains unknown.

Whole-study findings and limits: Donors were few, which limited the genetic and exposure-history diversity represented. Clonotypes that were shared across four donors made up roughly 5% of naive CD4 clonotypes.

Sequenced sample: memory CD4+ T cells sorted from blood. Documented subset: CD45RA-negative fraction. This TCR derives from a man in his thirties or forties in good health. V and J are TRBV19 and TRBJ1-1, with no clear D. CDR3 residues: CASRRLTPSINTEAFF. The CDR3 DNA is TGTGCCAGTAGACGCCTGACCCCGTCTATAAACACTGAAGCTTTCTTT.